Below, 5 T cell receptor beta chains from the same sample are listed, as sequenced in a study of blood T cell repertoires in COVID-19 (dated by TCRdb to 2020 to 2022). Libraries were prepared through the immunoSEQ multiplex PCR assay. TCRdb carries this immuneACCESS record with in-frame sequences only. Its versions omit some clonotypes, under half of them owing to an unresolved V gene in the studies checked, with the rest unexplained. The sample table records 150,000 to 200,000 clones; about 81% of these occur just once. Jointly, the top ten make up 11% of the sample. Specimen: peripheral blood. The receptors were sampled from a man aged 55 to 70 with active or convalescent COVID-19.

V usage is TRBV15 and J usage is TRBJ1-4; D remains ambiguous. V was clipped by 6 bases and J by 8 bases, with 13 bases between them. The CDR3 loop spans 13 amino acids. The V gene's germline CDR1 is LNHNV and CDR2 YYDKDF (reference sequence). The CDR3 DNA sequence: TGTGCCACCAGGGGCGGCGGGCGGGAAAAACTGTTTTTT. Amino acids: CATRGGGREKLFF.

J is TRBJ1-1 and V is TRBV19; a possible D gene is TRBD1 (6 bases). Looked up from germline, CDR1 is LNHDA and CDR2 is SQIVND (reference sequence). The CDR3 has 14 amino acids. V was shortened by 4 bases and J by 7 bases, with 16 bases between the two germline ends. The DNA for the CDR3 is TGTGCCAGTAGTACAGCCACAGGGATGGGTGAAGCTTTCTTT. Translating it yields CASSTATGMGEAFF.

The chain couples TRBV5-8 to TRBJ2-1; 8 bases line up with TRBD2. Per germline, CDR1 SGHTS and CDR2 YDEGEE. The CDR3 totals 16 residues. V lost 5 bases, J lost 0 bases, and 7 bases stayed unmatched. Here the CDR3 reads CASSHSGKSSYNEQFF. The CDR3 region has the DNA TGTGCCAGCAGTCATAGCGGGAAGAGCTCCTACAATGAGCAGTTCTTC.

CDR3 sequence reads: CASSLGTSGIGETQYF. CDR3 coding DNA: TGTGCCAGCAGCTTGGGGACTAGCGGGATAGGAGAGACCCAGTACTTC. The V call is TRBV5-4, the J call TRBJ2-5; 12 bases agree with TRBD2. The germline CDR1 and CDR2 sequences are SGHNT and YYREEE (reference sequence). The CDR3 has 16 residues. J gave up 4 bases and V 0 bases, and 4 bases lay outside the gene matches.

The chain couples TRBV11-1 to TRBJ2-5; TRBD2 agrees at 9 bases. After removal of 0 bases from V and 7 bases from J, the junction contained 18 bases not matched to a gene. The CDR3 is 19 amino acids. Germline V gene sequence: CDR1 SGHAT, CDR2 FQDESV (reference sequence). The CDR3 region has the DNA TGTGCCAGCAGCTTAGCGCATACTAGCGGGTATCCTCCCCTGCGGACCCAGTACTTC. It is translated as CASSLAHTSGYPPLRTQYF.